The clone carrying this TCR beta chain was seen a single time. No antigen is known for it. The sample originates from a study of CD8+ T cells in alopecia areata. The overall study: It was 6 to 18 months of tofacitinib, and then there were 6 months off drug.

In each case, RNA was isolated and then reverse transcribed into cDNA as the sequencing template. Sequencing was performed with immunoSEQ multiplex PCR; in TCRdb, only in-frame clones are kept and a portion is missing. The data hold approximately 150,000 clones, with around three fifths observed a single time. Germline V CDR1 and CDR2: GTSNPN, SVGIG (reference sequence). V lost 4 bases and J 5 bases, leaving 14 bases between the germline ends. The CDR3 has 13 amino acids. As to treatment: oral pan-JAK inhibitor, 5-10 mg twice daily. The study, taken as a whole, reports: Many expanded lesional clones stayed in scalp and blood while on tofacitinib. Higher clonality and more expanded CD8+ clones appeared in lesional than normal scalp. Shared TCR sequences were less clear between patients than in mice, possibly partly from HLA diversity.

This receptor was taken from a human donor with alopecia areata. The chain links TRBV30 to TRBJ1-1; D unclear. Specimen: CD4+ T cells sorted from blood, collected at week 24, from a patient treated with tofacitinib. CDR3 DNA sequence: TGTGCCTGGATTCGGACGGTACCAACTGAAGCTTTCTTT. Its translation is CAWIRTVPTEAFF.